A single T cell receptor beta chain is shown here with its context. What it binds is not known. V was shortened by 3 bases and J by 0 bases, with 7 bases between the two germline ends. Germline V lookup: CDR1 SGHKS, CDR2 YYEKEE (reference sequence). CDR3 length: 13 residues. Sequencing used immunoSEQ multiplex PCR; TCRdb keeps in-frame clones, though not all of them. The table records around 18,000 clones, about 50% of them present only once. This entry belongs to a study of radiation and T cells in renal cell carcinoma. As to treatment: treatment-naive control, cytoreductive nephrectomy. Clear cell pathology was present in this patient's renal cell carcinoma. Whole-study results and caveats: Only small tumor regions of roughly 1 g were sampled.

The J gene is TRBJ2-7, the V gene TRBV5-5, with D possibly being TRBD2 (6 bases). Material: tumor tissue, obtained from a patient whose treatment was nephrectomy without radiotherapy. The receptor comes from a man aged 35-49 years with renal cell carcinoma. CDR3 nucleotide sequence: TGTGCCAGCAGCTACGGGAGCTCCTACGAGCAGTACTTC. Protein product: CASSYGSSYEQYF.